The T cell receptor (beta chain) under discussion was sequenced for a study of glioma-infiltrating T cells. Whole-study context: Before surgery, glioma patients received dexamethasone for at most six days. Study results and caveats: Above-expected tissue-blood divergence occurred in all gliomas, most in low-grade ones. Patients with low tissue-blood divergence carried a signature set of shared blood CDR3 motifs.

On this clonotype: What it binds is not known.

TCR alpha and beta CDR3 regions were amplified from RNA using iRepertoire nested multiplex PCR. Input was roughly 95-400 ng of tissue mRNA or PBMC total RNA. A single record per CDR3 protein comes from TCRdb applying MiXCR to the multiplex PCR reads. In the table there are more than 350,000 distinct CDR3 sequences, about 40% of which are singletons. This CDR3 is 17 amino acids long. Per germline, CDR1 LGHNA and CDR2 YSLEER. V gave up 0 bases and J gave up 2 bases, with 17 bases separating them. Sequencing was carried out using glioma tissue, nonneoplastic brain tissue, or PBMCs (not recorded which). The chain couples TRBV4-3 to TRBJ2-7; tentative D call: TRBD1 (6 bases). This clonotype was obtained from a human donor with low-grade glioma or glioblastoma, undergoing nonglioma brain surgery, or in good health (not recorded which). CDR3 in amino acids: CASSQDVGHDVTYEQYF. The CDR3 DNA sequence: TGCGCCAGCAGCCAAGACGTGGGACATGACGTTACCTACGAGCAGTACTTC.